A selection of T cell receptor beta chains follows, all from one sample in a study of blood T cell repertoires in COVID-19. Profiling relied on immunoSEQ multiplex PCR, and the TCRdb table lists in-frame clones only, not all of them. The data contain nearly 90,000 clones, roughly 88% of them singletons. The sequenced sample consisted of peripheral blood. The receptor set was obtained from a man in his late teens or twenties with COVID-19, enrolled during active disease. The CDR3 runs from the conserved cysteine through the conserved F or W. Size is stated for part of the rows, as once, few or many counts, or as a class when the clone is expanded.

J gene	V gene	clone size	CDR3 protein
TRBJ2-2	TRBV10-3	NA	CAIKVGQNTGELFF
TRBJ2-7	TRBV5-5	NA	CASSQDRFGFEQYF
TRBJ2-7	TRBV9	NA	CASSVVSKRQAGLYEQYF
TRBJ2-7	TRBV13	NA	CASSARDSSYEQYF
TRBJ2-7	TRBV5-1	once	CASSLEGQHSYEQYF
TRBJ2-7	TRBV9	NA	CASSDTTGGEQYF
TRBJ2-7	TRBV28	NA	CASNIQASYEQYF
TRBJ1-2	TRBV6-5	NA	CASLNPGGGYTF
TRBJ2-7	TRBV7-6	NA	CASSLFRGGSYEQYF
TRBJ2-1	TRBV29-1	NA	CSVEGGLVAYNEQFF
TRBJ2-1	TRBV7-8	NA	CASSLDYSNEQFF
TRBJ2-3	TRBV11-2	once	CASSLDSGIYTDTQYF
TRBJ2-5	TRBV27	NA	CASSLYREETQYF
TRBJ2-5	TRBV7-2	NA	CASGGGVAGRETQYF
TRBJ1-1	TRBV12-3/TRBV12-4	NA	CASVTDRNTEAFF
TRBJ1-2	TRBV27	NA	CASSLQENYGYTF
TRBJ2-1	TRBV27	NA	CASSPSGFYNEQFF
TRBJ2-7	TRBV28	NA	CASSSRGGWRGEQYF
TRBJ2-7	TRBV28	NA	CASSLVPLAATYEQYF
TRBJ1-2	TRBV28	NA	CASSPPQGQVLTKTYGYTF
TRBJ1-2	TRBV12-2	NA	CASRLGRGADGYTF
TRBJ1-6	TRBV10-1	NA	CASSESRTENSPLHF
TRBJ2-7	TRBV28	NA	CASSSSGRAPYEQYF
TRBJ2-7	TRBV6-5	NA	CASSYSPDRFYEQYF
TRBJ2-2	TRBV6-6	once	CASSLRTSGRALPGELFF
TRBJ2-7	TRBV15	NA	CATSRQSGSQQYF
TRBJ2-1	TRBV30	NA	CAWSGDSYNEQFF
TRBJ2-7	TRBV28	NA	CASSLASTRDFSGEQYF
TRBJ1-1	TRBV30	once	CAWSLNRGLEAFF
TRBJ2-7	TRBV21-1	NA	CASSKGGLVAYEQYF
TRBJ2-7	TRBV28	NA	CASSFRRLADSYEQYF
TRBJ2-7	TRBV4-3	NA	CASSPSESLYEQYF